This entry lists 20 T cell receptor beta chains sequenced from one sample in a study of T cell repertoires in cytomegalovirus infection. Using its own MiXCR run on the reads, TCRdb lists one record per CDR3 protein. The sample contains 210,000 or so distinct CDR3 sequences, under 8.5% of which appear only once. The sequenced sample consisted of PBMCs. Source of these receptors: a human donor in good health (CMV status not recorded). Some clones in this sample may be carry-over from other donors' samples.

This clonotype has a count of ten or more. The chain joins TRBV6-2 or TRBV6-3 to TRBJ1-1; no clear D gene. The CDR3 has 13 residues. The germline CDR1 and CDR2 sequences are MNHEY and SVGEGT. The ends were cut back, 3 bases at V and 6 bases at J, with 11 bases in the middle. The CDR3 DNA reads TGTGCCAGCAGTTATTATAGCTCAGCTGAAGCTTTCTTT. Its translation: CASSYYSSAEAFF.

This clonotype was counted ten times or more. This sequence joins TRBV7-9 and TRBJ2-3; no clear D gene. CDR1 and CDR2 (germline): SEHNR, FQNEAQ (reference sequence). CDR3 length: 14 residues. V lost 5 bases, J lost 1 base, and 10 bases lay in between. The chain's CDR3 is CASSPPGGTDTQYF. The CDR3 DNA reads TGTGCCAGCAGCCCCCCCGGTGGCACAGATACGCAGTATTTT.

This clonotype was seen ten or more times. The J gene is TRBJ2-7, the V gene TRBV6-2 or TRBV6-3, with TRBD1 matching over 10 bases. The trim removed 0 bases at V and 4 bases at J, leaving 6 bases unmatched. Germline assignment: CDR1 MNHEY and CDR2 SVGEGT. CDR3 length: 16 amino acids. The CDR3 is CASSYSGQGSFYEQYF. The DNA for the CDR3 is TGTGCCAGCAGTTACTCGGGACAGGGGTCGTTTTACGAGCAGTACTTC.

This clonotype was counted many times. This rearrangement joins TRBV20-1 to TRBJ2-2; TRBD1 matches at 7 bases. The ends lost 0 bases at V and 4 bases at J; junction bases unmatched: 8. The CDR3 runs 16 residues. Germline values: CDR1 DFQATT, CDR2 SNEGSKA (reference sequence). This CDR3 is CSARDSGAGGTGELFF. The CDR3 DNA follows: TGCAGTGCTAGAGATTCAGGGGCAGGGGGCACCGGGGAGCTGTTTTTT.

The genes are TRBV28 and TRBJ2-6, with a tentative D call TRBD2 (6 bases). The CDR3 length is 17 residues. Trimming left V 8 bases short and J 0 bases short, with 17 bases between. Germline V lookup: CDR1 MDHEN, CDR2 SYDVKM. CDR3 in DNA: TGTGCCAGCGGGAGGCTGTCACCCCGCTCTGGGGCCAACGTCCTGACTTTC. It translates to CASGRLSPRSGANVLTF.

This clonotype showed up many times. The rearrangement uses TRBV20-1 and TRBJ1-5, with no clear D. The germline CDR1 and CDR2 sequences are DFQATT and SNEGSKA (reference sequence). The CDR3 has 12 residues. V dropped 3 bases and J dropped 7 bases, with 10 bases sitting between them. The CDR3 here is CSARVGIQPQHF. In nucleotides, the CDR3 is TGCAGTGCTAGGGTAGGGATCCAGCCCCAGCATTTT.

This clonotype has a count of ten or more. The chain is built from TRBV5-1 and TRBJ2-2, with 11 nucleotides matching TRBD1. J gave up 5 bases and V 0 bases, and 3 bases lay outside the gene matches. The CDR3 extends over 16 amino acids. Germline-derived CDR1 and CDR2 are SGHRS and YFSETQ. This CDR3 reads CASSLVGTGGTGELFF. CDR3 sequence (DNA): TGCGCCAGCAGCTTGGTCGGGACAGGGGGAACCGGGGAGCTGTTTTTT.

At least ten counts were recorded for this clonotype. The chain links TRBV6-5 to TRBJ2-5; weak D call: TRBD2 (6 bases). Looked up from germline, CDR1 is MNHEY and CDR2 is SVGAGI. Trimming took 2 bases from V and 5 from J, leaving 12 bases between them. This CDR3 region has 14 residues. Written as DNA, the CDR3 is TGTGCCAGCAGTTACGGGGTTGGGAGGGAGACCCAGTACTTC. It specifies CASSYGVGRETQYF.

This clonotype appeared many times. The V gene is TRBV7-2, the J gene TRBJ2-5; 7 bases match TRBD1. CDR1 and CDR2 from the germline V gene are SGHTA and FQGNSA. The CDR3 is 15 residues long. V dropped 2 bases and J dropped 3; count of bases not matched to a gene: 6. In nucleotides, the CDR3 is TGTGCCAGCAGCTTAAACTCCGGGACAGAAGAGACCCAGTACTTC. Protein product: CASSLNSGTEETQYF. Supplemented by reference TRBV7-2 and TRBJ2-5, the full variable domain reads GAGVSQSPSNKVTEKGKDVELRCDPISGHTALYWYRQSLGQGLEFLIYFQGNSAPDKSGLPSDRFSAERTGGSVSTLTIQRTQQEDSAVYLCASSLNSGTEETQYFGPGTRLLVL.

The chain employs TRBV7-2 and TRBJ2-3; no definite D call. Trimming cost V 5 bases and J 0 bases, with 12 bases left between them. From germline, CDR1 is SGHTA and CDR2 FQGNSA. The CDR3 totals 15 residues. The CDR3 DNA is TGTGCCAGCAGCCCCTACATTGGAAGCACAGATACGCAGTATTTT. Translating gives CASSPYIGSTDTQYF.

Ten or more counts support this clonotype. CDR3 residues: CSARDMDSGTQYF. CDR3 bases: TGCAGTGCTAGAGATATGGACTCTGGGACCCAGTACTTC. V gene TRBV20-1 combines with J gene TRBJ2-5; TRBD2 is a possible D gene (5 bases). Germline values: CDR1 DFQATT, CDR2 SNEGSKA (reference sequence). V lost 0 bases, J lost 7 bases, and 12 bases lay in between. The CDR3 consists of 13 residues.

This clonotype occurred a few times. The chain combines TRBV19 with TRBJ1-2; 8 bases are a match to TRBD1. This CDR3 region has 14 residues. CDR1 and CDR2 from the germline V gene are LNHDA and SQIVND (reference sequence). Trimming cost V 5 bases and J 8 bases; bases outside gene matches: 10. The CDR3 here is CASSLRTGFRGYTF. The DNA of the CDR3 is TGTGCCAGTAGTCTACGGACAGGGTTTAGGGGCTACACCTTC. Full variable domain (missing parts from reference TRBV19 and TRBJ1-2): DGGITQSPKYLFRKEGQNVTLSCEQNLNHDAMYWYRQDPGQGLRLIYYSQIVNDFQKGDIAEGYSVSREKKESFPLTVTSAQKNPTAFYLCASSLRTGFRGYTFGSGTRLTVV.

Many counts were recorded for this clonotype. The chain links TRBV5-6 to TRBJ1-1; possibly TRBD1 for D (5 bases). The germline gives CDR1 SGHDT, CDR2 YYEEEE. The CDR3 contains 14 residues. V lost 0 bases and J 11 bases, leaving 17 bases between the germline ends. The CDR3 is CASSLAAGPYPAFF. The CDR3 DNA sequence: TGTGCCAGCAGCTTGGCCGCGGGACCTTATCCGGCTTTCTTT.

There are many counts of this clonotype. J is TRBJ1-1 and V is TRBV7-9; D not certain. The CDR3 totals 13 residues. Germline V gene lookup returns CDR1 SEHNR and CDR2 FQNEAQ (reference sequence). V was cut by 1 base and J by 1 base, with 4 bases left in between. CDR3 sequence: CASSLEQNTEAFF. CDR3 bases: TGTGCCAGCAGCTTAGAACAGAACACTGAAGCTTTCTTT. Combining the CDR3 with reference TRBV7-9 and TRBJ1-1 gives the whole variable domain DTGVSQNPRHKITKRGQNVTFRCDPISEHNRLYWYRQTLGQGPEFLTYFQNEAQLEKSRLLSDRFSAERPKGSFSTLEIQRTEQGDSAMYLCASSLEQNTEAFFGQGTRLTVV.

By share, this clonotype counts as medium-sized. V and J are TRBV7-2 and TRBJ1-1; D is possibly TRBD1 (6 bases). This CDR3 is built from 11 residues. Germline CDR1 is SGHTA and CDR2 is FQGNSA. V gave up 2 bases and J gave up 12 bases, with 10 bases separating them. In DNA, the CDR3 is TGTGCCAGCAGCTTAACAGGGACTCCTTTCTTT. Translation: CASSLTGTPFF.

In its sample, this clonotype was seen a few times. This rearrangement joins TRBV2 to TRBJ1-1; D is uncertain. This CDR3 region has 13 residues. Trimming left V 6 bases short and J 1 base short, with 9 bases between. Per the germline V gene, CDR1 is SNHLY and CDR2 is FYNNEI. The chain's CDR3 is CASRRDSNTEAFF. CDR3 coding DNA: TGTGCCAGCAGGCGGGATTCGAACACTGAAGCTTTCTTT. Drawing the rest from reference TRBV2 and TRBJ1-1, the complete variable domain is EPEVTQTPSHQVTQMGQEVILRCVPISNHLYFYWYRQILGQKVEFLVSFYNNEISEKSEIFDDQFSVERPDGSNFTLKIRSTKLEDSAMYFCASRRDSNTEAFFGQGTRLTVV.

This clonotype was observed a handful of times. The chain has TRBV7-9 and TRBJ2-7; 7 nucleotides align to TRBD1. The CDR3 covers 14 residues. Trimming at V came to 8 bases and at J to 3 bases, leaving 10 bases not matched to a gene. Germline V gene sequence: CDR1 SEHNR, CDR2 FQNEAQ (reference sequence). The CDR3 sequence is CASGQGELFYEQYF. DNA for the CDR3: TGTGCCAGCGGGCAGGGGGAGCTCTTCTACGAGCAGTACTTC.

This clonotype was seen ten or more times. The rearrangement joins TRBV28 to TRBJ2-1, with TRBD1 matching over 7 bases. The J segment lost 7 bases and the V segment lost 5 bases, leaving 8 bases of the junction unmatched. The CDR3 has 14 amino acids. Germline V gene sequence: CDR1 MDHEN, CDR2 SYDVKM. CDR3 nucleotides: TGTGCCAGCAGTCCCCCGGGACAGAGAAATGAGCAGTTCTTC. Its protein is CASSPPGQRNEQFF. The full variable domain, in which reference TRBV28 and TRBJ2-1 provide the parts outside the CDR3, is DVKVTQSSRYLVKRTGEKVFLECVQDMDHENMFWYRQDPGLGLRLIYFSYDVKMKEKGDIPEGYSVSREKKERFSLILESASTNQTSMYLCASSPPGQRNEQFFGPGTRLTVL.

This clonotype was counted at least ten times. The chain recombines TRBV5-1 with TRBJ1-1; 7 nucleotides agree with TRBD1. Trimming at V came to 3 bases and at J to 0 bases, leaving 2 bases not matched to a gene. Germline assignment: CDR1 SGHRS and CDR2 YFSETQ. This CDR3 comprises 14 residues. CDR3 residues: CASSWGQMNTEAFF. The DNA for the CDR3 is TGCGCCAGCAGCTGGGGACAGATGAACACTGAAGCTTTCTTT.

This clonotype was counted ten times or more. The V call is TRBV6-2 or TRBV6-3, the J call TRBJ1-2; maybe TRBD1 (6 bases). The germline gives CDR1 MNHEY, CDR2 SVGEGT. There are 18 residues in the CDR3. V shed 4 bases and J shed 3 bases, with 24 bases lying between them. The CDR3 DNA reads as TGTGCCAGCAGTTGGTCCCCCATGGCAGGGGAACTCCACTATGGCTACACCTTC. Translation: CASSWSPMAGELHYGYTF.